The 32 T cell receptor beta chains in this list originate from one sample, sequenced in a study of T cell responses to AZD1222 COVID-19 vaccine. Assay: immunoSEQ multiplex PCR; the TCRdb copy retains only in-frame clones and omits some. The table records about 140,000 clones, over 75% of them present only once. The sequences come from peripheral blood, collected on day 0 of AZD1222 vaccination. The receptors stem from an adult in good health.

This chain joins TRBV19 and TRBJ1-5, with 7 positions matching TRBD1. There are 17 residues in the CDR3. J gave up 0 bases and V 7 bases, and 12 bases lay outside the gene matches. Per the germline V gene, CDR1 is LNHDA and CDR2 is SQIVND (reference sequence). The CDR3, as DNA: TGTGCCAGTACCATGGACAGGAACATCTATAGCAATCAGCCCCAGCATTTT. This gives the protein CASTMDRNIYSNQPQHF.

V is TRBV6-1 and J is TRBJ1-2; D possibly corresponds to TRBD1 (5 bases). The germline gives CDR1 MNHNS, CDR2 SASEGT. V was pared by 0 bases and J by 5 bases, with 19 bases between. CDR3 length: 17 amino acids. The CDR3 DNA reads TGTGCCAGCAGTGAAGCGGTCGGGCAACCGGGGCCGTATGGCTACACCTTC. As protein: CASSEAVGQPGPYGYTF.

The chain employs TRBV30 and TRBJ1-1; D is unclear. The V and J ends lost 0 bases and 8 bases respectively, with 16 bases between them. The germline V gene has CDR1 GTSNPN and CDR2 SVGIG (reference sequence). This CDR3 contains 14 residues. The CDR3 protein is CAWSVRHPPVEAFF. CDR3 nucleotide sequence: TGTGCCTGGAGTGTCAGGCACCCCCCGGTCGAAGCTTTCTTT.

The chain carries TRBV5-6 and TRBJ1-1; tentatively, D is TRBD1 (5 bases). CDR3 length: 17 amino acids. V dropped 3 bases and J dropped 1 base, with 19 bases sitting between them. CDR1 and CDR2 (germline): SGHDT, YYEEEE. The CDR3 loop is CASSSLGQALTNTEAFF. CDR3 bases: TGTGCCAGCAGCTCACTGGGGCAGGCGTTGACGAACACTGAAGCTTTCTTT. The full variable domain, with the rest looked up from reference TRBV5-6 and TRBJ1-1, is DAGVTQSPTHLIKTRGQQVTLRCSPKSGHDTVSWYQQALGQGPQFIFQYYEEEERQRGNFPDRFSGHQFPNYSSELNVNALLLGDSALYLCASSSLGQALTNTEAFFGQGTRLTVV.

This rearrangement joins TRBV6-2 or TRBV6-3 to TRBJ2-1; 11 bases line up with TRBD2. Germline V gene data show CDR1 as MNHEY and CDR2 as SVGEGT. V was pared by 2 bases and J by 9 bases, with 9 bases of the junction left unmatched. This CDR3 contains 16 residues. In nucleotides, the CDR3 is TGTGCCAGCAGTTACCTGGGGGGTAGCGGGAGGGGTGAGCAGTTCTTC. Its protein product is CASSYLGGSGRGEQFF.

The J gene is TRBJ1-2, the V gene TRBV2, with a weak D call TRBD1 (6 bases). The CDR3 extends over 14 amino acids. Per the germline V gene, CDR1 is SNHLY and CDR2 is FYNNEI. The ends were cut back, 4 bases at V and 2 bases at J, with 11 bases in the middle. CDR3 protein: CASSGGQGNYGYTF. The CDR3 DNA follows: TGTGCCAGCAGTGGCGGCCAGGGGAACTATGGCTACACCTTC.

The gene calls are TRBV4-2 and TRBJ2-2, with 11 bases fitting TRBD2. The CDR3 length is 16 residues. Germline CDR1 is LGHNA and CDR2 is YNFKEQ. V lost 4 bases to trimming and J lost 6 bases; unmatched junction nucleotides: 7. The CDR3 loop reads CASSPLLAGVPGELFF. The CDR3 DNA follows: TGTGCCAGCAGCCCGTTACTAGCGGGAGTACCCGGGGAGCTGTTTTTT.

Comment on this clone: This CDR3 is also generated by other DNA sequences in the sample. In DNA form, the CDR3 reads TGTGCCTGGACGGGGGCTAACTATGGCTACACCTTC. Protein sequence: CAWTGANYGYTF. The gene calls are TRBV30 and TRBJ1-2; D possibly corresponds to TRBD1 (5 bases). In germline, CDR1 is GTSNPN, CDR2 SVGIG (reference sequence). The CDR3 is 12 amino acids. V shed 4 bases and J shed 0 bases, with 6 bases lying between them.

Here the CDR3 DNA reads TGTGCCAGCAGTGCTAACGCGGAGCACTACGAGCAGTACTTC. This translates into CASSANAEHYEQYF. The rearrangement uses TRBV6-4 and TRBJ2-7, with D unclear. Germline CDR1 MRHNA, CDR2 SNTAGT. V dropped 4 bases and J dropped 3 bases, with 13 bases sitting between them. The CDR3 covers 14 residues.

The CDR3 region is CASTTRPDIGDEQYF. In DNA, the CDR3 is TGTGCCAGCACCACCCGGCCCGACATTGGGGACGAGCAGTACTTC. This sequence joins TRBV6-5 and TRBJ2-7; D not certain. Trimming took off 7 bases at V and 5 bases at J, with 21 bases between the two ends. Germline V gene sequence: CDR1 MNHEY, CDR2 SVGAGI. The CDR3 extends over 15 amino acids.

The rearrangement links TRBV19 to TRBJ1-4; D not resolved. This CDR3 comprises 12 residues. Germline CDR1 reads LNHDA; CDR2 reads SQIVND (reference sequence). Trimming cost V 3 bases and J 5 bases, with 4 bases left between them. CDR3 coding DNA: TGTGCCAGTAGTATGCTGAATGAAAAACTGTTTTTT. As protein: CASSMLNEKLFF.

The chain uses TRBV11-2 and TRBJ1-5; D remains unclear. The V end lost 3 bases, the J end lost 6 bases, and 9 bases lay between the germline ends. The CDR3 contains 13 residues. Germline V CDR1 and CDR2: SGHAT, FQNNGV. CDR3 sequence: CASSFDAIQPQHF. The CDR3 DNA reads as TGTGCCAGCAGCTTCGATGCAATTCAGCCCCAGCATTTT.

The J gene is TRBJ1-6, the V gene TRBV19; D ambiguous. The CDR3 spans 13 residues. Germline V gives CDR1 LNHDA, CDR2 SQIVND (reference sequence). Trimming left V 5 bases short and J 11 bases short, with 13 bases between. The CDR3 reads CASSQKAFAPLHF. In nucleotides, the CDR3 is TGTGCCAGTAGTCAAAAGGCCTTCGCACCCCTCCACTTT.

This clone was seen a single time. This sequence joins TRBV12-5 and TRBJ2-5, with 7 bases lining up with TRBD2. The V gene's germline CDR1 is LGHNT and CDR2 FRNRAP. CDR3 size: 13 residues. V shed 1 base, J shed 7 bases, and the junction held 3 bases outside the gene matches. The CDR3 loop is CASGLGGRGTQYF. For the CDR3, the DNA is TGTGCTAGTGGTTTGGGAGGGAGGGGGACCCAGTACTTC.

The chain joins TRBV7-9 to TRBJ1-1, with D uncertain. The V end was cut by 3 bases, the J end by 4 bases, with 12 bases between. Per the germline V gene, CDR1 is SEHNR and CDR2 is FQNEAQ (reference sequence). The CDR3 is 14 residues long. CDR3 sequence reads: CASSFPPGVTEAFF. In nucleotides, the CDR3 is TGTGCCAGCAGCTTTCCCCCGGGCGTCACTGAAGCTTTCTTT. The variable domain in full, completed from reference TRBV7-9 and TRBJ1-1, reads DTGVSQNPRHKITKRGQNVTFRCDPISEHNRLYWYRQTLGQGPEFLTYFQNEAQLEKSRLLSDRFSAERPKGSFSTLEIQRTEQGDSAMYLCASSFPPGVTEAFFGQGTRLTVV.

J is TRBJ2-1 and V is TRBV9, with TRBD1 matching over 10 bases. The CDR3 runs 15 residues. With V trimmed by 6 bases and J by 3 bases, 6 bases remained unmatched. The germline gives CDR1 SGDLS, CDR2 YYNGEE. The CDR3 bases are TGTGCCAGCACCGGGACAGGGGCTCTCTACAATGAGCAGTTCTTC. This translates into CASTGTGALYNEQFF. The entire variable domain, with the rest obtained from reference TRBV9 and TRBJ2-1, is as follows: DSGVTQTPKHLITATGQRVTLRCSPRSGDLSVYWYQQSLDQGLQFLIQYYNGEERAKGNILERFSAQQFPDLHSELNLSSLELGDSALYFCASTGTGALYNEQFFGPGTRLTVL.

This sequence joins TRBV6-5 and TRBJ2-3; D unresolved. This CDR3 is built from 15 residues. Germline CDR1 and CDR2: MNHEY and SVGAGI. V lost 3 bases to trimming and J lost 4 bases, with 14 bases between them. The CDR3, as DNA: TGTGCCAGCAGTTATGTGGTGGCGGCGGCAGATACGCAGTATTTT. Its translation: CASSYVVAAADTQYF.

V gene TRBV4-2 combines with J gene TRBJ1-3; the D gene is possibly TRBD1 (6 bases). Germline loops: CDR1 LGHNA, CDR2 YNFKEQ. The V end was cut by 4 bases, the J end by 4 bases, with 14 bases between. The CDR3 length is 15 residues. The CDR3 DNA reads as TGTGCCAGCAGCCCAACGGGGGCCTTCGGAAACACCATATATTTT. Translated: CASSPTGAFGNTIYF.

DNA for the CDR3: TGTGCCAGCAGTAGACAGGGGGCGCAGCCCCAGCATTTT. Translation: CASSRQGAQPQHF. The chain combines TRBV6-6 with TRBJ1-5; 10 positions agree with TRBD1. The germline V gene has CDR1 MNHNY and CDR2 SVGAGI (reference sequence). The CDR3 is 13 residues long. J was trimmed by 7 bases and V by 5 bases; bases with no gene match: 2.

The chain employs TRBV27 and TRBJ1-1; TRBD1 matches at 7 bases. V trimming: 5 bases; J trimming: 1 base; junction bases outside the gene matches: 16. Germline values: CDR1 MNHEY, CDR2 SMNVEV (reference sequence). This CDR3 has 18 residues. In DNA form, the CDR3 reads TGTGCCAGCAGTAGACAGCTCGGGACAGTTTTAACGAACACTGAAGCTTTCTTT. It is translated as CASSRQLGTVLTNTEAFF.

The gene calls are TRBV5-8 and TRBJ1-2; D remains ambiguous. V dropped 4 bases and J dropped 1 base, with 8 bases sitting between them. The CDR3 has 13 amino acids. CDR1 SGHTS and CDR2 YDEGEE come from the germline V gene. CDR3 sequence (DNA): TGTGCCAGCAGCCGGACGGGTAACTATGGCTACACCTTC. Translation gives CASSRTGNYGYTF.

This clone appeared once. This chain joins TRBV18 and TRBJ1-2; 10 nucleotides match TRBD1. Germline trimming cut 3 bases from V and 2 bases from J; bases unmatched to any gene: 6. The CDR3 length is 16 residues. The germline V gene has CDR1 KGHSH and CDR2 LQKENI. Written as DNA, the CDR3 is TGTGCCAGCTCACCTCCTGGGACAGGGGTAAACTATGGCTACACCTTC. This sequence encodes CASSPPGTGVNYGYTF.

The chain joins TRBV29-1 to TRBJ1-1, with D maybe TRBD1 (5 bases). The V end was cut by 4 bases, the J end by 4 bases, with 7 bases between. This CDR3 contains 11 residues. In germline, CDR1 is SQVTM, CDR2 ANQGSEA. CDR3 nucleotides: TGCAGCGTTGGTGGGGGCACTGAAGCTTTCTTT. It translates to CSVGGGTEAFF.

The chain recombines TRBV5-1 with TRBJ2-1, with 8 nucleotides matching TRBD2. After removal of 6 bases from V and 3 bases from J, the junction contained 20 bases not matched to a gene. Germline CDR1 and CDR2: SGHRS and YFSETQ. This CDR3 region has 19 residues. The DNA of the CDR3 is TGCGCCAGCACCCCCCGGGGGCTAGCGGGTGGGGCGATCTACAATGAGCAGTTCTTC. Protein product: CASTPRGLAGGAIYNEQFF.

The DNA for the CDR3 is TGTGCCAGCAGTAGGGACAGCTATAATTCACCCCTCCACTTT. The encoded protein is CASSRDSYNSPLHF. V and J are TRBV6-5 and TRBJ1-6; 7 bases map to TRBD1. Germline assignment: CDR1 MNHEY and CDR2 SVGAGI. The junction had 1 base not matched to a gene; V was cut back by 5 bases and J by 3 bases. CDR3 length: 14 amino acids.

V is TRBV7-9 and J is TRBJ1-5; TRBD1 is a possible D gene (5 bases). Germline CDR1 is SEHNR and CDR2 is FQNEAQ (reference sequence). This CDR3 is 14 amino acids long. Trimming stripped 4 bases from V and 4 bases from J, with 11 bases between. CDR3 region: CASSSRDGNQPQHF. Written as DNA, the CDR3 is TGTGCCAGCAGCTCCCGGGACGGAAATCAGCCCCAGCATTTT.

The chain recombines TRBV7-2 with TRBJ1-5; D call uncertain. Germline V gene data show CDR1 as SGHTA and CDR2 as FQGNSA. CDR3 size: 12 residues. Trimming took 5 bases from V and 9 from J, leaving 11 bases between them. The CDR3 here is CASSLGPAPQHF. The CDR3, as DNA: TGTGCCAGCAGCCTAGGGCCGGCGCCCCAGCATTTT.

V is TRBV23-1 and J is TRBJ1-3; no clear D gene. TRBV23-1 is classed as an ORF, of uncertain function. V shed 0 bases and J shed 6 bases, with 3 bases lying between them. CDR3 length equals 12 residues. The CDR3 DNA sequence: TGCGCCAGCAGTCAATCGGTAAACACCATATATTTT. This sequence encodes CASSQSVNTIYF.

The genes are TRBV10-3 and TRBJ1-5; tentatively, D is TRBD1 (6 bases). The length of the CDR3 is 14 residues. CDR1 and CDR2 from the germline V gene are ENHRY and SYGVKD. Trimming shortened V by 11 bases and J by 3 bases, and 17 bases separated the two germline ends. CDR3 nucleotides: TGTGCCCCCGACTTGGACAGAACCAATCAGCCCCAGCATTTT. It encodes CAPDLDRTNQPQHF.

The chain uses TRBV3-1 (or the pseudogene TRBV3-2) and TRBJ2-1; 7 bases agree with TRBD2. Germline V gives CDR1 LGHDT, CDR2 YNNKEL (reference sequence). Trimming removed 3 bases from V and 7 bases from J; junction bases left unmatched: 6. CDR3 size: 14 residues. The CDR3 loop is CASSHGPGGNEQFF. CDR3 nucleotides: TGTGCCAGCAGCCACGGACCGGGAGGAAATGAGCAGTTCTTC.

Of note for this clone: The junction does not match germline at one end; this may be a read error. The CDR3 here is CAGSQPVNYGYTF. The CDR3, as DNA: TGTGCCGGCAGCCAACCGGTTAACTATGGCTACACCTTC. The V and J genes are TRBV14 and TRBJ1-2; the D is unclear. CDR3 length equals 13 residues. CDR1 is SGHDN and CDR2 is FVKESK in the germline V gene.

The chain carries TRBV7-2 and TRBJ1-2; no clear D. Trimming took 7 bases from V and 1 from J, leaving 10 bases between them. The CDR3 has 13 amino acids. CDR1 and CDR2 from the germline V gene are SGHTA and FQGNSA. CDR3 in DNA: TGTGCCAGCACCATGTCATTTAACTATGGCTACACCTTC. Translating it yields CASTMSFNYGYTF.